Listed below are T cell receptor beta chains from one sample, sequenced in a study of CD8 T cells in Susac syndrome. MiXCR, applied by TCRdb to the immunoSEQ multiplex PCR reads, yields one record per CDR3 protein. This sample has fewer than 150,000 distinct CDR3 sequences, with 85% to 95% found just once. Specimen: CD8+ T cells from PBMCs. The receptors here all came from a human donor in good health. Each CDR3 is given with its conserved first and last residue. A D gene is named only where the DNA matches it firmly. Rows may omit the clone size; those that give it use once, few, many or a size class.

- | TRBJ2-2 | - | TRBV28 | TGTGCCAGCAGCTCTCACCGGACGAACACCGGGGAGCTGTTTTTT | CASSSHRTNTGELFF
- | TRBJ2-3 | - | TRBV15 | TGTGCCACCAGCACCCTGGGAGATACGCAGTATTTT | CATSTLGDTQYF
- | TRBJ2-7 | - | TRBV27 | TGTGCCAGCAGTTTATCGAACGGACTAACATACGAGCAGTACTTC | CASSLSNGLTYEQYF
- | TRBJ2-5 | - | TRBV7-9 | TGTGCCAGCAGCTGGACTCCCTCGTTGCAAGAGACCCAGTACTTC | CASSWTPSLQETQYF
- | TRBJ2-1 | - | TRBV6-6 | TGTGCCAGCAGTTACGACACGGGGGATTACAATGAGCAGTTCTTC | CASSYDTGDYNEQFF
TRBD1 | TRBJ1-1 | - | TRBV7-9 | TGTGCCAGCAGCTTAGAGCCTAGGACAGGAAACACTGAAGCTTTCTTT | CASSLEPRTGNTEAFF
- | TRBJ2-1 | - | TRBV19 | TGTGCCAGTAGTATAGTACCTGGCGGGGCAGAGCAGTTCTTC | CASSIVPGGAEQFF
- | TRBJ2-7 | - | TRBV3-1 | TGTGCCAGCAGCGAAAAATGGGGGGAATACGAGCAGTACTTC | CASSEKWGEYEQYF
- | TRBJ2-1 | - | TRBV20-1 | TGCAGTGCTCCCCCCGCAGGGGACTACAATGAGCAGTTCTTC | CSAPPAGDYNEQFF
- | TRBJ2-1 | - | TRBV28 | TGTGCCAGCAGTCCCCGTCCAGGGGAGTACAATGAGCAGTTCTTC | CASSPRPGEYNEQFF
- | TRBJ2-7 | - | TRBV4-3 | TGCGCCAGCAGCCAAGAGTTTGGGGGCTACGAGCAGTACTTC | CASSQEFGGYEQYF
- | TRBJ2-7 | - | TRBV30 | TGTGCCTGGAGTGAGCGGCTAGCAGAGCAGTACTTC | CAWSERLAEQYF
TRBD1 | TRBJ2-1 | - | TRBV5-1 | TGCGCCAGCAGCTGGGGGACAGGGAGGGGCAATGAGCAGTTCTTC | CASSWGTGRGNEQFF
- | TRBJ1-1 | - | TRBV4-1 | TGCGCCAGCGGTGTAGGGGCTGCTTTCTTT | CASGVGAAFF
- | TRBJ1-2 | - | TRBV29-1 | TGCAGCTGTGAGGAGCGGGGCTACACCTTC | CSCEERGYTF
- | TRBJ2-7 | - | TRBV27 | TGTGCCAGCAGCTGGGTAGGGGCCCACGAGCAGTACTTC | CASSWVGAHEQYF
- | TRBJ1-4 | - | TRBV2 | TGTGCCAGCAGTGAAAAAGGCAGGGTTAGGGAAAAACTGTTTTTT | CASSEKGRVREKLFF
- | TRBJ2-1 | once | TRBV28 | TGTGCCAGCAGTTTGGTCGGGAGTGGCGATGAGCAGTTCTTC | CASSLVGSGDEQFF
- | TRBJ2-3 | once | TRBV7-2 | TGTGCCAGCAGCCCCGACTCCTCCACAGATACGCAGTATTTT | CASSPDSSTDTQYF
- | TRBJ2-6 | - | TRBV29-1 | TGCAGCGTTGAAGGGACTTCTGGGGCCAACGTCCTGACTTTC | CSVEGTSGANVLTF
TRBD1 | TRBJ1-2 | - | TRBV4-3 | TGCGCCAGCAGCCGGACCCGGGACAGATATGGCTACACCTTC | CASSRTRDRYGYTF
- | TRBJ1-1 | - | TRBV7-9 | TGTGCCAGCAGCCCGGACAGATACACTGAAGCTTTCTTT | CASSPDRYTEAFF
- | TRBJ2-5 | - | TRBV20-1 | TGCAGTGCGGGTGGACAAAACCAAGAGACCCAGTACTTC | CSAGGQNQETQYF
TRBD1 | TRBJ2-7 | - | TRBV30 | TGTGCCTGGAAAACAGGGGGCGCCGAGCAGTACTTC | CAWKTGGAEQYF
- | TRBJ2-1 | - | TRBV28 | TGTGCCATCCCAGACCGCCCCTACGGGTTCCACAATGAGCAGTTCTTC | CAIPDRPYGFHNEQFF
- | TRBJ2-7 | - | TRBV27 | TGTGCCAGCCTCCCCACCCGGCAAAATATTTTCCACGAGCAGTACTTC | CASLPTRQNIFHEQYF
- | TRBJ2-2 | - | TRBV24-1 | TGTGCCACCAGTGACATCATCACCGGGGAGCTGTTTTTT | CATSDIITGELFF
- | TRBJ2-2 | - | TRBV7-2 | TGTGCCAGCAGGCAGCCGGGACATATCACCGGGGAGCTGTTTTTT | CASRQPGHITGELFF
TRBD2 | TRBJ2-1 | - | TRBV20-1 | TGCAGTGCTAGAGATCGGCTAGCGGGAATATACAATGAGCAGTTCTTC | CSARDRLAGIYNEQFF
- | TRBJ2-2 | once | TRBV7-9 | TGTGCCAGCAGCTGGTCCAGCGGGGAGCTGTTTTTT | CASSWSSGELFF
- | TRBJ2-7 | - | TRBV12-3/TRBV12-4 | TGTGCCAGCAGTTTTGGACCGATCTACGAGCAGTACTTC | CASSFGPIYEQYF
TRBD1 | TRBJ2-5 | - | TRBV15 | TGTGCCACCAGCAGAGGACAGGGGCAAGAGACCCAGTACTTC | CATSRGQGQETQYF
TRBD1 | TRBJ2-7 | - | TRBV24-1 | TGTGCCACCAGTGATGCCCTCGGACAGGGGAGGTACTTC | CATSDALGQGRYF
- | TRBJ1-1 | - | TRBV27 | TGTGCCAGCAGTTTATGGCCGACCATGAACACTGAAGCTTTCTTT | CASSLWPTMNTEAFF
TRBD1 | TRBJ1-1 | - | TRBV5-6 | TGTGCCAGCACCTCGGGACAGCAGAACACTGAAGCTTTCTTT | CASTSGQQNTEAFF
TRBD1 | TRBJ1-4 | - | TRBV2 | TGTGCCAGCAGATCCCAGGGGGCGTCTAATGAAAAACTGTTTTTT | CASRSQGASNEKLFF
- | TRBJ2-7 | - | TRBV4-1 | TGCGCCAGCAGCCGAGGCGCAGAGTACGAGCAGTACTTC | CASSRGAEYEQYF
- | TRBJ1-5 | once | TRBV20-1 | TGCAGTGCTCCCGGGGTATCGCATCAGCCCCAGCATTTT | CSAPGVSHQPQHF